A selection of T cell receptor beta chains follows, all from one sample in a study of T cells after yellow fever vaccination. TCRdb re-called the 5' RACE reads through MiXCR, storing one row per CDR3 protein. This repertoire shows 620,000 or so distinct CDR3 sequences, 17% found once; its top ten account for roughly 17%. The sequencing here drew on PBMCs, taken about 5 days after the first yellow fever vaccination. The receptor source for this set is a man in his late teens or twenties who received the YFV17D yellow fever vaccine. The CDR3 runs from the conserved cysteine through the conserved F or W.

>TRBV4-3|TRBJ2-3
CASSQVLAGGHDTQYF
>TRBV27|TRBJ1-1
CASSLATDMNTEAFF
>TRBV7-8|TRBJ1-2
CASSLDFPGRRGYGYTF
>TRBV3-1|TRBJ2-3
CATSKPIRRDLGTDTQYF
>TRBV24-1|TRBJ2-3
CATSLSGGASDTQYF
>TRBV5-6|TRBJ1-6
CASSLAGGSPLHF
>TRBV27|TRBJ2-7
CASSLAGTPRQQYF
>TRBV2|TRBJ2-5
CASGFAGSETQYF
>TRBV11-1|TRBJ2-1
CASSADRLSRGWNEGMQFF
>TRBV7-6|TRBJ1-3
CASSPHTSSGNTIYF
>TRBV29-1|TRBJ2-1
CSGDRTSGGPDNEQFF
>TRBV7-2|TRBJ2-7
CASSLAGTGVHEQYF
>TRBV15|TRBJ2-5
CATSRETGRGETQYF
>TRBV12-3/TRBV12-4|TRBJ2-6
CASRDPGQGVTGANVLTF
>TRBV7-6|TRBJ2-3
CASSLGLAGGASTDTQYF
>TRBV18|TRBJ2-3
CASSPLGREMGTQYF
>TRBV7-9|TRBJ1-4
CASSPVQAPNEKLFF
>TRBV6-2/TRBV6-3|TRBJ2-5
CASSTRRGGLETQYF
>TRBV5-1|TRBJ2-2
CASSPSVTRGELFF
>TRBV7-2|TRBJ2-5
CASSQITGSQGETQYF
>TRBV6-1|TRBJ2-1
CASSGYTWNSYNEQFF
>TRBV5-1|TRBJ2-3
CASSSTGSRGDTQYF
>TRBV6-5|TRBJ2-2
CASSYSQGGPNTGELFF
>TRBV4-2|TRBJ1-6
CATRGSYNSPLHF
>TRBV7-2|TRBJ2-7
CASSRRPSSYEQYF
>TRBV7-9|TRBJ1-5
CASSLEQGALGNQPQHF
>TRBV20-1|TRBJ2-5
CSARDQVAGHRETQYF
>TRBV20-1|TRBJ2-7
CSARDRGPNEQYF
>TRBV7-2|TRBJ2-1
CASSSRTGGSYNEQFF
>TRBV4-1|TRBJ1-2
CASSQGRPTKPGNPHGYTF
>TRBV29-1|TRBJ1-4
CSVEDPDRYNEKLFF
>TRBV5-4|TRBJ2-7
CASSLALQGSDEQYF
>TRBV9|TRBJ1-2
CASSGTTGSYGYTF